Sequencing of this T cell receptor (beta chain) was carried out in a study of T cell responses to AZD1222 COVID-19 vaccine. Background on the study: Pooled samples include second doses given at about 4 or 12 weeks.

Concerning this clone itself: Its antigen is not identified.

Study-level findings and limits: Vaccine-associated CD4 TCRs ranged over spike, dominating at 160-218 and 743-854. Donor demographics were predominantly white British with a female majority; clonal diversity may be underestimated.

Germline CDR1 reads LGHNA; CDR2 reads YSLEER. The CDR3 has 15 amino acids. Trimming took 1 base from V and 0 from J; bases not matched to a gene: 3. TCRdb's table, derived via immunoSEQ multiplex PCR, lists solely in-frame clones and lacks some. The sample has some 55,000 clones, around 90% seen once. This chain connects TRBV4-3 to TRBJ2-7; 7 positions agree with TRBD1. The origin of this receptor is an adult in good health. The input for sequencing was peripheral blood, taken on day 0 of AZD1222 vaccination. CDR3 protein: CASSQGTGSSYEQYF. CDR3 nucleotide sequence: TGCGCCAGCAGCCAAGGGACAGGCAGCTCCTACGAGCAGTACTTC.